This T cell receptor (beta chain) was recovered during a study of OX40 agonist ivuxolimab in advanced cancers. Some background on the complete study: The costimulatory receptor OX40 (CD134) was targeted by ivuxolimab, a fully human IgG2 agonistic monoclonal antibody. Intravenous ivuxolimab was administered to patients every 2 weeks at six dose levels: 0.01, 0.1, 0.3, 1.5, 3 and 10 mg/kg. Of the approximately 50 dose-escalation patients, hepatocellular carcinoma was present in around 20, melanoma in around 15, renal cell carcinoma in 9 and head and neck cancer in 9. The dose-escalation cohort was around 83% male with a mean age of about 58 years, ranging from roughly 20 to 80. Patients were allowed to have had prior anti-PD-1, anti-PD-L1 or anti-CTLA-4 therapy, and more than 30% of the dose-escalation patients had previously received checkpoint inhibitors. Three dose-escalation patients achieved partial responses, one with hepatocellular carcinoma and two with cutaneous melanoma. Peripheral TCRbeta sequencing aimed to test whether ivuxolimab altered TCR sequence diversity and caused clonal T-cell expansion. The paper covers the monotherapy dose-escalation part of the phase I ivuxolimab trial, which included N ≈ 57 patients. Overall study outcomes, separate from this receptor: At doses from 0.1 to 3.0 mg/kg, clonal expansion was seen in both CD4+ and CD8+ blood T cells between baseline and week 6. Which antigens the clonally expanded peripheral T cells were specific for was not determined. After ivuxolimab, CD8+ T cells had more expanded clones than CD4+ T cells on average. In partial responders in the 0.1-3.0 mg/kg groups, normalized peripheral clonal expansion was found to be among the lowest, especially among CD8+ T cells. Low levels of normalized T-cell clonal expansion were also shown by some nonresponding patients.

Taken from cysteine to phenylalanine, the CDR3 has 15 residues. Just the 45-base CDR3 DNA is kept, in frame starting at base 1. Based on the germline V gene, the CDR1 and CDR2 sequences are SGHVS and FQNEAQ. V is clipped by 0 bases and J by 6 bases, and the sequence between their germline boundaries is 9 bases long. For sequencing of the TCRbeta CDR3 region, genomic DNA was extracted from the sorted cells. The immunoSEQ Assay was used to sequence the TCRbeta CDR3 regions. Imported from immuneACCESS, the table was reduced by TCRdb to in-frame sequences with V and J called. These copies leave out some clones; in studies compared against another copy, an unresolved V gene accounts for under half, and the cause of the remainder is not known. For this sample the table gives fewer than 100,000 clones, of which approximately 90% were detected only once. The ten largest clones capture about 0.5% of the sample.

Patients with autoimmune disease history or receiving systemic immunosuppression were excluded from the trial. Peripheral blood for TCR sequencing was collected from all dose cohorts at baseline, on cycle 4 day 1, and on cycle 7 day 1. Samples were obtained from an open-label, multicenter, first-in-human phase I dose-escalation trial of ivuxolimab. The trial enrolled adults with locally advanced or metastatic head and neck squamous cell, hepatocellular, melanoma or renal cell carcinoma. Before TCR sequencing, CD4+ and CD8+ T cells were separately sorted from peripheral blood. Concerning this clone: Its antigen has not been determined. No base-level quality is on record; no much larger clone is a single base apart.

The sequencing used CD4+ or CD8+ T cells sorted from blood, collected in a trial of the OX40 agonist ivuxolimab. In this chain, TRBV7-8 is recombined with TRBJ1-6; the D gene lacks a confident call. The clonotype comes from an adult with an advanced solid tumor such as melanoma, head and neck, liver or kidney cancer. The CDR3 region: CASSLAPGSNSPLHF. DNA sequence: TGTGCCAGCAGCTTAGCTCCAGGTTCTAATTCACCCCTCCACTTT.